One sample yielded the 26 T cell receptor beta chains listed below, sequenced in a study of T-cell memory formation after mild COVID-19. TCRdb reprocessed the 5' RACE reads with MiXCR, giving one entry per CDR3 protein. The table lists roughly 150,000 distinct CDR3 sequences, 14% of them singletons, with less than 30% in the top ten. Sequencing input: PBMCs or a T cell subset sorted from them (not recorded which). Receptors were obtained from an adult woman who had mild COVID-19 (a few samples of this study predate the infection). Cell type and time point are not known.

This clonotype was counted only a few times. This chain connects TRBV20-1 to TRBJ2-4; 9 bases are shared with TRBD2. This CDR3 comprises 14 residues. V lost 6 bases, J lost 2 bases, and 5 bases stayed unmatched. CDR1 and CDR2 (germline): DFQATT, SNEGSKA (reference sequence). The CDR3 coding sequence is TGCAGTGCAGCTGGACTAGCGACCAAAAACATTCAGTACTTC. It codes for CSAAGLATKNIQYF.

The chain links TRBV27 to TRBJ2-7; a possible D gene is TRBD1 (6 bases). V lost 3 bases and J 1 base, leaving 10 bases between the germline ends. Germline V gene data show CDR1 as MNHEY and CDR2 as SMNVEV (reference sequence). CDR3 length equals 14 residues. The DNA of the CDR3 is TGTGCCAGCAGTTTTAGGGGGTATTCCTACGAGCAGTACTTC. Translating it yields CASSFRGYSYEQYF.

The chain uses TRBV15 and TRBJ1-4, with 12 positions matching TRBD1. V lost 3 bases and J lost 8; bases outside the gene matches: 19. CDR3 length: 20 amino acids. CDR1 LNHNV and CDR2 YYDKDF come from the germline V gene (reference sequence). CDR3 in amino acids: CATSSDLSGQGARSWEKLFF. In DNA form, the CDR3 reads TGTGCCACCAGCAGCGATCTCTCGGGACAGGGGGCGCGTAGTTGGGAAAAACTGTTTTTT.

V usage is TRBV7-8 and J usage is TRBJ1-2; D perhaps matches TRBD1 (5 bases). The CDR3 is 15 residues long. Germline V gives CDR1 SGHVS, CDR2 FQNEAQ. The V end lost 0 bases, the J end lost 6 bases, and 14 bases lay between the germline ends. CDR3 DNA sequence: TGTGCCAGCAGCTTAGCTTCCCTTGGGGGGGATGGCTACACCTTC. Translated, it gives CASSLASLGGDGYTF. Using reference TRBV7-8 and TRBJ1-2 for the parts outside the CDR3, the full variable domain is GAGVSQSPRYKVAKRGQDVALRCDPISGHVSLFWYQQALGQGPEFLTYFQNEAQLDKSGLPSDRFFAERPEGSVSTLKIQRTQQEDSAVYLCASSLASLGGDGYTFGSGTRLTVV.

The rearrangement uses TRBV27 and TRBJ2-3, with D perhaps TRBD2 (6 bases). The germline gives CDR1 MNHEY, CDR2 SMNVEV (reference sequence). The CDR3 is 14 amino acids. Trimming took off 2 bases at V and 4 bases at J, with 10 bases between the two ends. CDR3 sequence: CASSLGGSPDTQYF. The CDR3 DNA reads as TGTGCCAGCAGTTTAGGGGGGTCTCCAGATACGCAGTATTTT.

This clonotype was recorded a few times. This sequence joins TRBV20-1 and TRBJ2-3; 9 bases match TRBD2. Germline CDR1 DFQATT, CDR2 SNEGSKA (reference sequence). V shed 3 bases and J 3 bases; nucleotides not matched to a gene: 7. The CDR3 is made up of 15 amino acids. CDR3 nucleotide sequence: TGCAGTGCTAGCCCCCTAGCGGGAAATACAGATACGCAGTATTTT. Translating gives CSASPLAGNTDTQYF.

This clonotype was counted at least ten times. V usage is TRBV29-1 and J usage is TRBJ1-5; TRBD1 agrees at 7 bases. CDR3 length equals 14 residues. CDR1 and CDR2 from the germline V gene are SQVTM and ANQGSEA. The trim removed 6 bases at V and 1 base at J, leaving 6 bases unmatched. CDR3 amino acids: CSVQTGNSNQPQHF. The CDR3 DNA sequence: TGCAGCGTACAGACAGGGAACAGCAATCAGCCCCAGCATTTT.

The genes are TRBV29-1 and TRBJ1-1; D call uncertain. The CDR3 is made up of 10 amino acids. V lost 1 base and J lost 7, with 4 bases in between. CDR1 and CDR2 from the germline V gene are SQVTM and ANQGSEA. CDR3 nucleotide sequence: TGCAGCGTTGAAGGTAATGAAGCTTTCTTT. This translates into CSVEGNEAFF.

This clonotype was detected ten times or more. The CDR3 loop reads CSARDLVHGTGQGYPSYGYTF. CDR3 nucleotide sequence: TGCAGTGCTAGAGATCTAGTTCACGGAACGGGACAGGGGTACCCTAGCTATGGCTACACCTTC. The chain recombines TRBV20-1 with TRBJ1-2; TRBD1 agrees at 10 bases. Trimming cost V 0 bases and J 4 bases; bases outside gene matches: 23. Germline V lookup: CDR1 DFQATT, CDR2 SNEGSKA (reference sequence). CDR3 length equals 21 residues.

This clonotype is a singleton in its sample. The V and J genes are TRBV5-6 and TRBJ1-4, with D tentatively TRBD1 (5 bases). This CDR3 spans 16 amino acids. Trimming removed 3 bases from V and 7 bases from J, with 19 bases in between. CDR1 and CDR2 from the germline V gene are SGHDT and YYEEEE. CDR3 DNA sequence: TGTGCCAGCAGCTCGGGTGGGGCCGGGTGGCCTGAAAAACTGTTTTTT. Translated: CASSSGGAGWPEKLFF.

V usage is TRBV7-3 and J usage is TRBJ2-7; no reliable D call. Germline loops: CDR1 SGHTA, CDR2 FQGTGA. Trimming pared 2 bases from V and 2 bases from J, leaving 13 bases between. The length of the CDR3 is 15 residues. The CDR3, as DNA: TGTGCCAGCAGCTTAGCTTGGGGTGAGACCTACGAGCAGTACTTC. Encoded protein: CASSLAWGETYEQYF.

The rearrangement uses TRBV4-2 and TRBJ2-1, with D perhaps being TRBD1 or TRBD2 (6 bases each). Trimming stripped 1 base from V and 3 bases from J, with 19 bases between. The germline V gene has CDR1 LGHNA and CDR2 YNFKEQ. The CDR3 loop spans 18 amino acids. The CDR3 region is CASSQGGVSGGHYNEQFF. The CDR3 nucleotides are TGTGCCAGCAGCCAAGGGGGTGTCTCCGGGGGACACTACAATGAGCAGTTCTTC.

For this clonotype: Germline is not matched at one junction end, which may reflect a read error. This rearrangement joins TRBV5-1 to TRBJ2-7, with D perhaps matching TRBD1 or TRBD2 (6 bases each). This CDR3 is built from 12 residues. Germline lookup yields CDR1 SGHRS and CDR2 YFSETQ. CDR3 coding DNA: TGCGCCAGCAGCTTGGCCGACGGGGGCGTTGTATTC. It codes for CASSLADGGVVF.

This sequence joins TRBV4-3 and TRBJ1-1; possible D gene TRBD1, 5 bases. The CDR3 is made up of 14 amino acids. Germline V gene data show CDR1 as LGHNA and CDR2 as YSLEER. Deletions cut 0 bases from V and 4 bases from J, with 9 bases between. CDR3 loop: CASSQDRGGTEAFF. The CDR3 coding sequence is TGCGCCAGCAGCCAAGATCGGGGGGGCACTGAAGCTTTCTTT.

The rearrangement uses TRBV12-3 or TRBV12-4 and TRBJ2-7; D not certain. With 9 bases removed from V and 3 bases from J, the gap between germline ends came to 24 bases. The CDR3 contains 16 residues. This CDR3 reads CASSYASSRPDYEQYF. CDR3 DNA sequence: TGTGCCAGTTCATATGCGAGCAGTCGACCGGACTACGAGCAGTACTTC.

At least ten counts were recorded for this clonotype. The CDR3 protein is CASSTTRLAGTDEQYF. For the CDR3, the DNA is TGTGCCAGCAGTACTACCCGACTAGCGGGAACTGACGAGCAGTACTTC. The rearrangement uses TRBV12-3 or TRBV12-4 and TRBJ2-7, with TRBD2 identical over 11 bases. V shed 5 bases and J 5 bases; nucleotides not matched to a gene: 11. This CDR3 has 16 amino acids.

This clonotype came up a few times. This rearrangement joins TRBV27 to TRBJ2-6; unclear D gene. CDR3 length: 15 residues. Trimming took 5 bases from V and 0 from J, leaving 8 bases between them. Germline values: CDR1 MNHEY, CDR2 SMNVEV (reference sequence). The CDR3 spells CASSPLGSGANVLTF. The CDR3 DNA sequence: TGTGCCAGCAGTCCACTGGGCTCTGGGGCCAACGTCCTGACTTTC.

The chain employs TRBV9 and TRBJ1-1; a weak D match, TRBD1 (5 bases). CDR3 size: 13 residues. In germline, CDR1 is SGDLS, CDR2 YYNGEE. The V gene lost 8 bases and the J gene lost 3 bases, with 14 bases spanning the gap. Here the CDR3 DNA reads TGTGCCAGTCGGGGGGTGGGGGACACTGAAGCTTTCTTT. Its translation is CASRGVGDTEAFF.

This clonotype was observed a handful of times. This chain joins TRBV6-5 and TRBJ2-5; 13 bases are a match to TRBD2. This CDR3 comprises 15 residues. V gave up 5 bases and J gave up 5 bases; unmatched junction bases: 5. From germline, CDR1 is MNHEY and CDR2 SVGAGI. The CDR3 DNA is TGTGCCAGCAGTGAGGGACTAGCGGGGCGGGAGACCCAGTACTTC. Its protein is CASSEGLAGRETQYF.

This clonotype was seen more than once but under ten times. The genes are TRBV29-1 and TRBJ1-1; D unresolved. The V gene lost 1 base and the J gene lost 0 bases, with 9 bases spanning the gap. CDR3 length equals 14 residues. Per the germline V gene, CDR1 is SQVTM and CDR2 is ANQGSEA. CDR3: CSVEGQTLNTEAFF. CDR3 bases: TGCAGCGTTGAAGGGCAGACCTTGAACACTGAAGCTTTCTTT.

The J gene is TRBJ1-1, the V gene TRBV6-5, with 9 bases aligning to TRBD1. The CDR3 extends over 17 amino acids. V lost 0 bases to trimming and J lost 2 bases; unmatched junction nucleotides: 7. Germline CDR1 is MNHEY and CDR2 is SVGAGI. The CDR3 here is CASSYSTPTGGNTEAFF. The CDR3 bases are TGTGCCAGCAGTTACTCCACCCCGACAGGGGGAAACACTGAAGCTTTCTTT.

There are a few counts of this clonotype. The chain employs TRBV20-1 and TRBJ2-3; possible D gene TRBD2, 6 bases. CDR1 and CDR2 (germline): DFQATT, SNEGSKA (reference sequence). The CDR3 totals 15 residues. Trimming cost V 0 bases and J 5 bases, with 15 bases left between them. The CDR3 bases are TGCAGTGCTAGAGAGTCTAGCGTTACGGGAGATACGCAGTATTTT. It encodes CSARESSVTGDTQYF.

This rearrangement joins TRBV3-1 to TRBJ2-7; D gene uncertain. This CDR3 is built from 14 residues. The germline V gene encodes CDR1 LGHDT and CDR2 YNNKEL (reference sequence). V was pared by 1 base and J by 0 bases, with 7 bases between. The CDR3 DNA reads TGTGCCAGCAGCCAAGCGCAGACCTCCTACGAGCAGTACTTC. Translating gives CASSQAQTSYEQYF.

CDR3 in DNA: TGCGCCAGCAGCTTGGGCGACAGGGGTATCCAGGCGGATTCACCCCTCCACTTT. It codes for CASSLGDRGIQADSPLHF. The gene calls are TRBV5-1 and TRBJ1-6; 8 bases are a match to TRBD1. Per germline, CDR1 SGHRS and CDR2 YFSETQ. CDR3 size: 18 residues. V dropped 0 bases and J dropped 8; count of bases not matched to a gene: 13.

The chain has TRBV12-3 or TRBV12-4 and TRBJ2-7; D gene uncertain. The V and J ends lost 3 bases and 5 bases respectively, with 8 bases between them. This CDR3 contains 12 residues. The CDR3 nucleotides are TGTGCCAGCAGTTTCAAGGGTAACGAGCAGTACTTC. Amino acid sequence: CASSFKGNEQYF.

This chain uses TRBV12-3 or TRBV12-4 with TRBJ2-3; perhaps TRBD2 as D (6 bases). Trimming stripped 5 bases from V and 12 bases from J, with 15 bases between. This CDR3 comprises 12 residues. The CDR3, as DNA: TGTGCCAGCAGTCCCTGGGGACTCATTCAGTATTTT. Translation: CASSPWGLIQYF.